The clone carrying this T cell receptor (beta chain) was found many times. The antigen is undetermined. This record belongs to a study of T cells after yellow fever vaccination. The CDR3 totals 15 residues. Germline V gives CDR1 SGDLS, CDR2 YYNGEE. The germline V and J ends were trimmed by 4 bases and 4 bases, with 14 bases remaining between them. MiXCR was run by TCRdb on the 5' RACE reads, yielding one entry per CDR3 protein. The data contain some 110,000 distinct CDR3 sequences, 7.4% of them singletons. Whole-study results and caveats: Subsequent booster samples again held most clones from primary vaccination (around 96% CD4, about 90% CD8). A faster peak, day 5 versus 15, was reached by the weaker secondary response. From the bulk population, abundant clonotypes could contaminate and appear within FACS-sorted repertoires. Across the CD4 and CD8 compartments, a small share of clonotypes was present in both.

Material: CD4+ T cells sorted from PBMCs, obtained 10 days after the first yellow fever vaccination. The receptor comes from a man in his late teens or twenties who received the YFV17D yellow fever vaccine. The V gene is TRBV9, the J gene TRBJ1-4; D might be TRBD1 (6 bases). The CDR3: CASSPRGGYNEKLFF. The CDR3 DNA reads as TGTGCCAGCAGCCCCCGGGGGGGCTATAATGAAAAACTGTTTTTT.